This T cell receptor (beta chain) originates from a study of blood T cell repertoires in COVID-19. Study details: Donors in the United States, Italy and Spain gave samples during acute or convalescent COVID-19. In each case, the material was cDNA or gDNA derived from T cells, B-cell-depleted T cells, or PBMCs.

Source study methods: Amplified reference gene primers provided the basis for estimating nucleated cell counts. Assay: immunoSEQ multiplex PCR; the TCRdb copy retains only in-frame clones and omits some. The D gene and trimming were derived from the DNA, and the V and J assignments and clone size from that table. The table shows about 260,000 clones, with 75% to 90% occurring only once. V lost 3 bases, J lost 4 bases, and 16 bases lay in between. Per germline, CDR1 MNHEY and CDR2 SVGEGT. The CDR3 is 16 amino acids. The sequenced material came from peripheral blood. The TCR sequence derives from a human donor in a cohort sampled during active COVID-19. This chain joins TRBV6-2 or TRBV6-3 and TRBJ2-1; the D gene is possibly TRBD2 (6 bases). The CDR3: CASSYSALAFYNEQFF. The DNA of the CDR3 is TGTGCCAGCAGTTATTCCGCACTAGCTTTTTACAATGAGCAGTTCTTC.